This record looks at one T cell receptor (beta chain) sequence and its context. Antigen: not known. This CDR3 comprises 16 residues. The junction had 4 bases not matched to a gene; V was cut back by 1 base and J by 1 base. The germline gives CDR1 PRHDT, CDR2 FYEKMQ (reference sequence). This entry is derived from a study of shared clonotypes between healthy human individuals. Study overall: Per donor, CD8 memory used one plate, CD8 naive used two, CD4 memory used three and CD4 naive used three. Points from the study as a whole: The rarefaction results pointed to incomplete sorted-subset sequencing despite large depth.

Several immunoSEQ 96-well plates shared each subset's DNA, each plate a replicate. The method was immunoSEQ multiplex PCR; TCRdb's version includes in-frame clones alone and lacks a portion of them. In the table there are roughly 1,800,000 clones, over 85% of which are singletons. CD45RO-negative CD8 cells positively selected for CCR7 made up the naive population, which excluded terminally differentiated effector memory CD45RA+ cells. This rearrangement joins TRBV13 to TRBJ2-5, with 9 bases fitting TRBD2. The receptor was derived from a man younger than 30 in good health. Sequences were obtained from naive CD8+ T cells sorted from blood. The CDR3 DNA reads TGTGCCAGCAGCTTAGTTGCTAGCGGGATCCAAGAGACCCAGTACTTC. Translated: CASSLVASGIQETQYF.